This TCR beta chain was captured in a study of CD8 T cells in Susac syndrome. This clonotype was seen once. The germline CDR1 and CDR2 sequences are MRHNA and SNTAGT. The J segment lost 4 bases and the V segment lost 4 bases, leaving 11 bases of the junction unmatched. The CDR3 runs 17 residues. RNA in amounts of roughly 0.5 to 1 ug was reverse transcribed with random hexamers. TCRdb used MiXCR to reprocess the immunoSEQ multiplex PCR reads, holding one entry per CDR3 protein. The data contain more than 250,000 distinct CDR3 sequences, about 91% of them singletons. V and J are TRBV6-4 and TRBJ2-1, with 9 nucleotides matching TRBD2. The sequence was obtained from a human donor with multiple sclerosis. Sequences were obtained from CD4+ T cells from PBMCs. CDR3 loop: CASSVILSTSGYNEQFF. The CDR3 bases are TGTGCCAGCAGTGTCATCCTAAGCACTAGCGGGTACAATGAGCAGTTCTTC.